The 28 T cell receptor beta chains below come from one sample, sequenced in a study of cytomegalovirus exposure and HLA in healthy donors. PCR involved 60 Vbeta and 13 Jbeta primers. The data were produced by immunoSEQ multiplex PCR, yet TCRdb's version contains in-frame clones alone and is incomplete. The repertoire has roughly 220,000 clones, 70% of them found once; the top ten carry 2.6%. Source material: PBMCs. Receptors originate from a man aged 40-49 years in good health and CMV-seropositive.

Here the CDR3 DNA reads TGTGCCAGCAGTCCCCGGCAGGGGGCCCACGAGCAGTACTTC. Its translation is CASSPRQGAHEQYF. The genes are TRBV27 and TRBJ2-7; TRBD1 agrees at 8 bases. Germline assignment: CDR1 MNHEY and CDR2 SMNVEV (reference sequence). Unmatched junction bases numbered 8, after V lost 5 bases and J lost 5 bases. The CDR3 extends over 14 amino acids.

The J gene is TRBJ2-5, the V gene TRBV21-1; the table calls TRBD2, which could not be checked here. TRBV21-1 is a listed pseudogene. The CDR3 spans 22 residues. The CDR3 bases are TGTGCCAGCAGCTGTCCGCACCCGAAGACTAGCGGGGGGCCCTTCGAGAGGGAGACCCAGTACTTC. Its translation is CASSCPHPKTSGGPFERETQYF.

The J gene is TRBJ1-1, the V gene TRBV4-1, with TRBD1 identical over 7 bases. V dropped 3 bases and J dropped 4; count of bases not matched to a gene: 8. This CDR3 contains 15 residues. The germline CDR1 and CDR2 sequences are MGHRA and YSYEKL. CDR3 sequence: CASSHQTGDVTEAFF. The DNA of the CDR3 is TGCGCCAGCAGCCATCAAACAGGGGACGTCACTGAAGCTTTCTTT.

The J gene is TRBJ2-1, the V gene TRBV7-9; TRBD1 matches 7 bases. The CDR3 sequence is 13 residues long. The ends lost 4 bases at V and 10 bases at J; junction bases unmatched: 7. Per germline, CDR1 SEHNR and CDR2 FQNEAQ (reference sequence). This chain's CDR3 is CASSSTGVQEQFF. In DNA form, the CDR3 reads TGTGCCAGCAGCTCTACAGGGGTCCAAGAGCAGTTCTTC.

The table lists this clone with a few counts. CDR3 DNA: TGTGCCAGCGTAGCGGGGTATCCGAACACCGGGGAGCTGTTTTTT. This codes for CASVAGYPNTGELFF. This chain uses TRBV7-9 with TRBJ2-2; 8 nucleotides align to TRBD2. Looked up from germline, CDR1 is SEHNR and CDR2 is FQNEAQ (reference sequence). The trim removed 8 bases at V and 0 bases at J, leaving 5 bases unmatched. The CDR3 loop spans 15 amino acids.

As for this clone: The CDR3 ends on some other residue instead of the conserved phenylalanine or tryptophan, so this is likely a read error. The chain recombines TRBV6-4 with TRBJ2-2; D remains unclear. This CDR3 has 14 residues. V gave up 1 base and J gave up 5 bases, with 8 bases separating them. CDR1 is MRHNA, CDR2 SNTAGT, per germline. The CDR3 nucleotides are TGTGCCAGCAGTGACTGGGGTTCTACCGGGGAGCTGTTTCTT. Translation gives CASSDWGSTGELFL.

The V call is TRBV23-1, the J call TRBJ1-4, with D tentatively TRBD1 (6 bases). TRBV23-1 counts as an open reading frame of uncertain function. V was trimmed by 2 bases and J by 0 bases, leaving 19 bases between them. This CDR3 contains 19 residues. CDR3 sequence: CASSQGGTGTSATNEKLFF. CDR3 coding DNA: TGCGCCAGCAGTCAAGGGGGAACAGGGACCTCAGCAACTAATGAAAAACTGTTTTTT.

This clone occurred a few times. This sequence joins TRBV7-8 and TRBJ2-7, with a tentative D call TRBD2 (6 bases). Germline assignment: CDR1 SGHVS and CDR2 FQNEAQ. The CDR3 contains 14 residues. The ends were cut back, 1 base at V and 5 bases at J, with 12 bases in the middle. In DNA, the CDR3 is TGTGCCAGCAGCTTAGTTGGAGGGCTCCACGAGCAGTACTTC. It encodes CASSLVGGLHEQYF.

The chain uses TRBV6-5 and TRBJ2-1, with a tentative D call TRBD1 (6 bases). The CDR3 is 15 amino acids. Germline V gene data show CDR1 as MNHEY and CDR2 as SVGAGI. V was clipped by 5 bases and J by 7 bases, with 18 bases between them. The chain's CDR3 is CASSLSGTITNEQFF. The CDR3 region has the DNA TGTGCCAGCAGTCTCTCCGGGACAATCACGAATGAGCAGTTCTTC.

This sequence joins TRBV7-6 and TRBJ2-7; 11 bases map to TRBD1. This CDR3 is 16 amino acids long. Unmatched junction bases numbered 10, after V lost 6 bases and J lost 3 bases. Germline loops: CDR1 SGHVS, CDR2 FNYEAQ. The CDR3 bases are TGTGCCAGCAGTCTTCAAGACGGGACAGGGGGCTACGAGCAGTACTTC. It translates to CASSLQDGTGGYEQYF.

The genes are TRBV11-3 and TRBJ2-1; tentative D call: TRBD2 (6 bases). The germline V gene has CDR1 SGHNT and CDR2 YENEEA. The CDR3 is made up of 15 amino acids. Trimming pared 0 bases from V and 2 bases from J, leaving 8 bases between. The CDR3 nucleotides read TGTGCCAGCAGCTTAGACGGGGAGGCCTACAATGAGCAGTTCTTC. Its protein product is CASSLDGEAYNEQFF.

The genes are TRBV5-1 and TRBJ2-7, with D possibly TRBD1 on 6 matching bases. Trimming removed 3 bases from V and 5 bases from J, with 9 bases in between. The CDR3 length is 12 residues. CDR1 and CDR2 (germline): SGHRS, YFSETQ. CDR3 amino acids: CASSSPGDEQYF. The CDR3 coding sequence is TGCGCCAGCAGCTCGCCAGGGGACGAGCAGTACTTC.

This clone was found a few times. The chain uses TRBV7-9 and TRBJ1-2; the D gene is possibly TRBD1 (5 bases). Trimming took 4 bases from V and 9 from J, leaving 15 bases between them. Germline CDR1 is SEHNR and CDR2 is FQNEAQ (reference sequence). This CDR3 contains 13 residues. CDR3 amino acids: CASSSSAGGSYTF. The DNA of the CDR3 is TGTGCCAGCAGCTCTAGTGCCGGGGGGAGCTACACCTTC.

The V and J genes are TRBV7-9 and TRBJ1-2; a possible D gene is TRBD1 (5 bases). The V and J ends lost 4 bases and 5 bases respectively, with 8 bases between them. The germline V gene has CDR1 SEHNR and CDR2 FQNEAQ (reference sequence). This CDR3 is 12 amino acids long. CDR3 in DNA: TGTGCCAGCAGCTCCCGACAGTATGGCTACACCTTC. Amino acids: CASSSRQYGYTF.

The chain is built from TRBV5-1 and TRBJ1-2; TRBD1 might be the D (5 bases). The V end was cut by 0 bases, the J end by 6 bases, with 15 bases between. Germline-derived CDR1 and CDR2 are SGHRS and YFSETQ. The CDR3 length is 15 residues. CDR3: CASSLDSARGDGYTF. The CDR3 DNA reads TGCGCCAGCAGCTTGGACTCGGCGCGGGGGGATGGCTACACCTTC.

This CDR3 is CASSGFGGGPTRRPGANVLTF. CDR3 DNA: TGCGCCAGCAGTGGTTTTGGCGGGGGGCCCACCAGGCGTCCTGGGGCCAACGTCCTGACTTTC. The genes are TRBV23-1 and TRBJ2-6; TRBD2 agrees at 8 bases. TRBV23-1 counts as an open reading frame of uncertain function. V was pared by 5 bases and J by 2 bases, with 20 bases of the junction left unmatched. The CDR3 runs 21 residues.

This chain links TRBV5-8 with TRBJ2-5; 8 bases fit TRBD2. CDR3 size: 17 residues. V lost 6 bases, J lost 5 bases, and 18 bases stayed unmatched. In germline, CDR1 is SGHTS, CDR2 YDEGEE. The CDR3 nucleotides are TGTGCCAGCAACCCAGCGGGGGCGGAGGGGACGCGGGAGACCCAGTACTTC. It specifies CASNPAGAEGTRETQYF. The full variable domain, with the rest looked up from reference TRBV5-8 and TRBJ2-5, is EAGVTQSPTHLIKTRGQQATLRCSPISGHTSVYWYQQALGLGLQFLLWYDEGEERNRGNFPPRFSGRQFPNYSSELNVNALELEDSALYLCASNPAGAEGTRETQYFGPGTRLLVL.

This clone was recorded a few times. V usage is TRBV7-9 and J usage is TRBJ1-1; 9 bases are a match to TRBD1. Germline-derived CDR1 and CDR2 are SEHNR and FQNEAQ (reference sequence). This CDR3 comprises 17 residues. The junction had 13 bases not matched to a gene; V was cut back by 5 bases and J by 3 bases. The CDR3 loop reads CASSPRTGVKSDTEAFF. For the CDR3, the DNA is TGTGCCAGCAGCCCCCGGACAGGGGTGAAGTCGGACACTGAAGCTTTCTTT.

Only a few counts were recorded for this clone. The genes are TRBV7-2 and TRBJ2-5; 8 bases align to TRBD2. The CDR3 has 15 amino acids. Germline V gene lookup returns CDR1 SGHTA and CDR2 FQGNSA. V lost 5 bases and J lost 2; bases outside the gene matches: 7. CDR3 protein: CASSPLAGGQETQYF. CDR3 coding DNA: TGTGCCAGCAGCCCCCTTGCGGGGGGACAAGAGACCCAGTACTTC.

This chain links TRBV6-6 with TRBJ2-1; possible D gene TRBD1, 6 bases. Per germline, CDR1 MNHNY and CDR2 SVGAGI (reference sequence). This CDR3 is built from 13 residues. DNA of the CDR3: TGTGCTGGGGCGGACAGAGATTACAATGAGCAGTTCTTC. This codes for CAGADRDYNEQFF.

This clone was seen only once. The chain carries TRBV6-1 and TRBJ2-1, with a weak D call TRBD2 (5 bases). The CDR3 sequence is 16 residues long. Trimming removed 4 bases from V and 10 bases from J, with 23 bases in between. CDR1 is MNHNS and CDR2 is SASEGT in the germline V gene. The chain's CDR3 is CASSVWVLAPSGEQFF. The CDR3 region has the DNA TGTGCCAGCAGTGTCTGGGTGCTAGCACCTTCGGGGGAGCAGTTCTTC.

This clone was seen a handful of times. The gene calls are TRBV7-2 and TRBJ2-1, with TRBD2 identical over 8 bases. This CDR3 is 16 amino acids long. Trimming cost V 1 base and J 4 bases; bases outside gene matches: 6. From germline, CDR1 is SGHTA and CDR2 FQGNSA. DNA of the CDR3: TGTGCCAGCAGCTTAGGAAGCGGGGGCGCTTACAATGAGCAGTTCTTC. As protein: CASSLGSGGAYNEQFF.

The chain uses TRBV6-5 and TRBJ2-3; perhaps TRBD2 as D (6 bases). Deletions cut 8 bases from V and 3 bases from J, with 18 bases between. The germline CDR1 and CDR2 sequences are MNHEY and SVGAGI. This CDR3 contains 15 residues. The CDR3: CASAPGVGETDTQYF. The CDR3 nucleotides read TGTGCCAGCGCCCCGGGGGTAGGGGAGACAGATACGCAGTATTTT.

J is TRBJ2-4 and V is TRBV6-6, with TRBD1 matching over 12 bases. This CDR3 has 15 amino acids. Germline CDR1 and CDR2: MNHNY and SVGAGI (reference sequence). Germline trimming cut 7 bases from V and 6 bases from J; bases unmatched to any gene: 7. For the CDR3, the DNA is TGTGCCAGCACCTTGGGACAGGGGGCGGGAAACATTCAGTACTTC. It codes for CASTLGQGAGNIQYF.

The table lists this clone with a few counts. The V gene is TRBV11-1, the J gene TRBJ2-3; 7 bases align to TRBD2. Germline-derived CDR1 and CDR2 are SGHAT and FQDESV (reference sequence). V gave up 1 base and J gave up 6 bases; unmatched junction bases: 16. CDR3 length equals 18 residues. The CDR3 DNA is TGTGCCAGCAGCTTAGGCCCCGGGACTAAGTCCTCCGGGGATACGCAGTATTTT. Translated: CASSLGPGTKSSGDTQYF.

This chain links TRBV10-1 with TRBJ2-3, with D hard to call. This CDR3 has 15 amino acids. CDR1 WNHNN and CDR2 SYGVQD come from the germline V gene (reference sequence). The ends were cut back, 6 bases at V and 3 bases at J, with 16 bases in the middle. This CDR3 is CASSADSRETDTQYF. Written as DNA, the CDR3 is TGCGCCAGCAGCGCTGACTCCCGAGAAACAGATACGCAGTATTTT.

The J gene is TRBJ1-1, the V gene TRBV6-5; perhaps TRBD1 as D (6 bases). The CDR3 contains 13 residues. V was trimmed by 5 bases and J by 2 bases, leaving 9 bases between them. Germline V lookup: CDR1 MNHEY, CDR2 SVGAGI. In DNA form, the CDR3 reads TGTGCCAGCAGTGGGACACTTAACACTGAAGCTTTCTTT. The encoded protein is CASSGTLNTEAFF.

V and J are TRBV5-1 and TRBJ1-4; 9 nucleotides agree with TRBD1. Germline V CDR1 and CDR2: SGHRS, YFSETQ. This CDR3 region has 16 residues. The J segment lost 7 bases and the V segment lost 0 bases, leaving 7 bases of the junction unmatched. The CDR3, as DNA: TGCGCCAGCAGCTTGGTGGGACAGGGCCCGGGTGAAAAACTGTTTTTT. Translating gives CASSLVGQGPGEKLFF.